These T cell receptor beta chains were read from a single sample in a study of Ad26.COV2.S vaccination and SARS-CoV-2 variants. Sequencing was performed with immunoSEQ multiplex PCR; in TCRdb, only in-frame clones are kept and a portion is missing. The sample has roughly 300,000 clones, roughly 89% seen once. Specimen: peripheral blood, collected in a trial of Ad26.COV2.S vaccine versus placebo. These receptors all stem from a person aged 18-60 years who received the Ad26.COV2.S COVID-19 vaccine or a placebo. Each CDR3 is given with its conserved first and last residue. D genes are given only for firm matches. The size entry is marked missing in some rows and otherwise reads once, few, many or a size class.

TRBV7-2	.	.	TRBJ2-1	CASRGAKGNEQFF	TGTGCCAGCAGGGGAGCTAAGGGAAATGAGCAGTTCTTC
TRBV7-2	.	.	TRBJ2-7	CASSRRERGSYEQYF	TGTGCCAGCAGCCGCCGAGAGAGGGGGTCCTACGAGCAGTACTTC
TRBV19	.	.	TRBJ2-3	CASSIQTGPTDTQYF	TGTGCCAGTAGTATACAAACGGGGCCGACAGATACGCAGTATTTT
TRBV6-1	.	.	TRBJ1-2	CASKRAGRGNYGYTF	TGTGCCAGCAAGAGAGCGGGAAGGGGTAACTATGGCTACACCTTC
TRBV5-1	.	.	TRBJ1-1	CASSLYSMNTEAFF	TGCGCCAGCAGCTTGTACAGCATGAACACTGAAGCTTTCTTT
TRBV5-1	TRBD2	.	TRBJ2-7	CASSPALAVSYEQYF	TGCGCCAGCAGCCCCGCTCTAGCGGTCTCCTACGAGCAGTACTTC
TRBV4-1	TRBD2	.	TRBJ2-7	CASSQDLILAGHYEQYF	TGCGCCAGCAGCCAAGACTTAATACTAGCGGGACACTACGAGCAGTACTTC
TRBV5-4	.	.	TRBJ2-1	CASSRELEADEQFF	TGTGCCAGCAGCCGAGAGTTGGAGGCCGATGAGCAGTTCTTC
TRBV5-1	TRBD2	.	TRBJ2-3	CASSGEAGAGPTDTQYF	TGCGCCAGCAGCGGAGAAGCGGGAGCTGGTCCCACAGATACGCAGTATTTT
TRBV4-3	.	.	TRBJ2-7	CASSQDRGNGYEQYF	TGCGCCAGCAGCCAAGATCGGGGCAATGGCTACGAGCAGTACTTC
TRBV18	TRBD1	once	TRBJ2-6	CASSLQGAGANVLTF	TGTGCCAGCTCTCTACAGGGGGCTGGGGCCAACGTCCTGACTTTC
TRBV7-3	TRBD1	.	TRBJ2-1	CASSPDRARDEQFF	TGTGCCAGCAGCCCCGACAGGGCTCGCGATGAGCAGTTCTTC
TRBV4-2	TRBD1	.	TRBJ2-7	CASSWDRGLYEQYF	TGTGCCAGCAGCTGGGACAGGGGACTCTACGAGCAGTACTTC
TRBV7-9	TRBD2	.	TRBJ2-7	CASKDGTSGSGQYF	TGTGCCAGCAAAGACGGGACTAGCGGGAGCGGGCAGTACTTC
TRBV5-1	TRBD1	.	TRBJ1-4	CASSYTGQATNEKLFF	TGCGCCAGCAGCTATACCGGACAGGCAACTAATGAAAAACTGTTTTTT
TRBV27	.	.	TRBJ2-1	CASSLSLYNEQFF	TGTGCCAGCAGTTTATCCCTGTACAATGAGCAGTTCTTC
TRBV11-3	TRBD2	.	TRBJ2-3	CASSPLAGGSTDTQYF	TGTGCCAGCAGCCCCTTAGCGGGGGGAAGCACAGATACGCAGTATTTT
TRBV2	.	.	TRBJ2-1	CASSEGTTNEQFF	TGTGCCAGCAGTGAAGGGACTACCAATGAGCAGTTCTTC
TRBV9	.	.	TRBJ2-3	CASSVGWGGRGSTDTQYF	TGTGCCAGCAGCGTAGGATGGGGAGGACGGGGGAGCACAGATACGCAGTATTTT
TRBV3-1/TRBV3-2	TRBD1	.	TRBJ2-2	CASSQTGETGELFF	TGTGCCAGCAGCCAGACAGGGGAAACCGGGGAGCTGTTTTTT
TRBV13	.	.	TRBJ2-1	CASSLGNEQFF	TGTGCCAGCAGCTTAGGCAATGAGCAGTTCTTC
TRBV27	TRBD2	.	TRBJ2-1	CASRETLPGLAEDYHNEQFF	TGTGCCAGCAGGGAAACCCTTCCGGGACTAGCGGAAGACTATCACAATGAGCAGTTCTTC
TRBV7-9	.	.	TRBJ1-4	CASSLTRGAHLGLNEKLFF	TGTGCCAGCAGCTTGACCAGGGGCGCCCATCTTGGGCTTAATGAAAAACTGTTTTTT
TRBV28	TRBD2	.	TRBJ2-2	CASSLSGGVNTGELFF	TGTGCCAGCAGTTTATCGGGAGGGGTGAACACCGGGGAGCTGTTTTTT
TRBV30	TRBD1	.	TRBJ1-6	CAWSRDRVSSPLHF	TGTGCCTGGAGTAGGGACAGGGTGAGCTCACCCCTCCACTTT
TRBV7-2	.	once	TRBJ2-5	CASSLGSSETQYF	TGTGCCAGCAGCTTAGGGTCTTCGGAGACCCAGTACTTC